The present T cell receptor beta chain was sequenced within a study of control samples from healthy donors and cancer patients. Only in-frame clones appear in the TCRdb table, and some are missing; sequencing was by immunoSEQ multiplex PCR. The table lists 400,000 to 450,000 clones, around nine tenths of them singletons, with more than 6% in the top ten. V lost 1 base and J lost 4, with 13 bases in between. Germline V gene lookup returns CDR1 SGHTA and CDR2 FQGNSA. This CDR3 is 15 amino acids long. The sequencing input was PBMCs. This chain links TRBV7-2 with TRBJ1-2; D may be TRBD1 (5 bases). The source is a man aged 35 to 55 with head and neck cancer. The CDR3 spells CASSLGTAQGYGYTF. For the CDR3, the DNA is TGTGCCAGCAGCTTAGGAACAGCGCAGGGCTATGGCTACACCTTC.